The 24 T cell receptor beta chains presented below share a single source sample, sequenced in a study of T cell repertoires in cytomegalovirus infection. Using its own MiXCR run on the reads, TCRdb lists one record per CDR3 protein. The table includes approximately 260,000 distinct CDR3 sequences, approximately 15% detected once. Sequenced sample: CD8+ T cells from PBMCs. The origin of the receptors is a human donor in good health (CMV status not recorded). Some clones in this sample may be carry-over from other donors' samples.

This clonotype showed up many times. The rearrangement uses TRBV19 and TRBJ2-2, with D hard to call. V lost 7 bases, J lost 0 bases, and 3 bases lay in between. The CDR3 contains 12 residues. Germline assignment: CDR1 LNHDA and CDR2 SQIVND (reference sequence). CDR3 amino acids: CASTSNTGELFF. DNA of the CDR3: TGTGCCAGTACTTCGAACACCGGGGAGCTGTTTTTT.

This clonotype was counted a few times. An end of the junction does not agree with germline; a read error may underlie this. The chain combines TRBV2 with TRBJ2-7; D is perhaps TRBD1 (6 bases). The germline V gene encodes CDR1 SNHLY and CDR2 FYNNEI. There are 11 residues in the CDR3. The CDR3 reads CASSAGTQPNF. The CDR3, as DNA: TGTGCCAGCAGTGCCGGGACACAGCCGAACTTC. Full variable domain (remainder filled in from reference TRBV2 and TRBJ2-7): EPEVTQTPSHQVTQMGQEVILRCVPISNHLYFYWYRQILGQKVEFLVSFYNNEISEKSEIFDDQFSVERPDGSNFTLKIRSTKLEDSAMYFCASSAGTQPNFGPGTRLTVT.

The rearrangement joins TRBV12-3 or TRBV12-4 to TRBJ2-1; D call uncertain. Deletions cut 5 bases from V and 1 base from J, with 18 bases between. This CDR3 is 17 amino acids long. The CDR3 reads CASSNPRQALSYNEQFF. As DNA, the CDR3 is TGTGCCAGCAGTAACCCTCGTCAGGCCCTATCCTACAATGAGCAGTTCTTC.

The chain couples TRBV7-4 to TRBJ2-1; weak D call: TRBD1 (6 bases). The V and J ends lost 10 bases and 8 bases respectively, with 9 bases between them. CDR3 length equals 10 residues. CDR1 and CDR2 (germline): SGHVT, SQSDAQ. CDR3 DNA: TGTGCCACCAGGGGCCATGAGCAGTTCTTC. Translation gives CATRGHEQFF.

Concerning this clonotype itself: A much larger clone lies one base from this, so it may be a read error. This chain uses TRBV7-6 with TRBJ2-2; no clear D gene. This CDR3 region has 11 residues. With 4 bases removed from V and 9 bases from J, the gap between germline ends came to 6 bases. Germline V lookup: CDR1 SGHVS, CDR2 FNYEAQ. The CDR3 coding sequence is TGTGCCAGCAGCTCCCTCAGGGAGCTGTTTTTT. It codes for CASSSLRELFF.

This chain uses TRBV5-1 with TRBJ1-2; no definite D call. In germline, CDR1 is SGHRS, CDR2 YFSETQ. CDR3 length equals 12 residues. V was pared by 1 base and J by 6 bases, with 7 bases between. In DNA form, the CDR3 reads TGCGCCAGCAGCTTGCAAGGGAATGGCTACACCTTC. Translation gives CASSLQGNGYTF. Full variable domain (outside the CDR3, taken from reference TRBV5-1 and TRBJ1-2): KAGVTQTPRYLIKTRGQQVTLSCSPISGHRSVSWYQQTPGQGLQFLFEYFSETQRNKGNFPGRFSGRQFSNSRSEMNVSTLELGDSALYLCASSLQGNGYTFGSGTRLTVV.

This chain connects TRBV15 to TRBJ2-2; 8 bases are a match to TRBD2. The J segment lost 1 base and the V segment lost 3 bases, leaving 1 base of the junction unmatched. Looked up from germline, CDR1 is LNHNV and CDR2 is YYDKDF (reference sequence). This CDR3 has 15 residues. Here the CDR3 reads CATSSGGGNTGELFF. The CDR3 DNA sequence: TGTGCCACCAGCAGCGGGGGGGGGAACACCGGGGAGCTGTTTTTT.

This clonotype was seen a few times. The chain has TRBV5-4 and TRBJ2-1, with TRBD1 identical over 9 bases. This CDR3 has 18 amino acids. CDR1 is SGHNT and CDR2 is YYREEE in the germline V gene (reference sequence). Trimming at V came to 6 bases and at J to 4 bases, leaving 17 bases not matched to a gene. CDR3 residues: CASTRLLLQGASYNEQFF. CDR3 bases: TGTGCCAGCACTCGCCTTCTGTTACAGGGGGCATCATACAATGAGCAGTTCTTC.

A few counts support this clonotype. The J gene is TRBJ1-1, the V gene TRBV19; D remains unclear. The CDR3 has 12 residues. Germline CDR1 LNHDA, CDR2 SQIVND (reference sequence). Trimming stripped 1 base from V and 3 bases from J, with 3 bases between. CDR3: CASSIGYTEAFF. The CDR3 DNA reads as TGTGCCAGTAGTATAGGATACACTGAAGCTTTCTTT.

This clonotype was seen only a few times. V is TRBV5-4 and J is TRBJ2-7, with 8 nucleotides matching TRBD1. The J segment lost 0 bases and the V segment lost 4 bases, leaving 12 bases of the junction unmatched. There are 17 residues in the CDR3. CDR1 and CDR2 (germline): SGHNT, YYREEE (reference sequence). CDR3 nucleotides: TGTGCCAGCAGCGCTTACGGGACAGGTCTTATCTCCTACGAGCAGTACTTC. It yields the protein CASSAYGTGLISYEQYF.

Regarding this clonotype: A much more abundant neighbour one base away suggests this may be a read error. The rearrangement uses TRBV29-1 and TRBJ1-2, with TRBD1 as a possible D gene (5 bases). The germline CDR1 and CDR2 sequences are SQVTM and ANQGSEA. The CDR3 length is 13 residues. The CDR3 bases are TGCAGCGTTGAAGAGGGAAGGGGCTATGGCTACGCCTTC. It specifies CSVEEGRGYGYAF.

This clonotype was recorded a few times. The chain has TRBV28 and TRBJ1-3; TRBD1 is a possible D gene (5 bases). This CDR3 has 15 amino acids. Per germline, CDR1 MDHEN and CDR2 SYDVKM. Trimming took 3 bases from V and 1 from J, leaving 10 bases between them. In DNA form, the CDR3 reads TGTGCCAGCAGTTTGCTGGGGGAATCTGGAAACACCATATATTTT. Protein product: CASSLLGESGNTIYF.

This clonotype appeared many times. The chain recombines TRBV28 with TRBJ1-5; D gene ambiguous. The V end was cut by 6 bases, the J end by 0 bases, with 15 bases between. This CDR3 is built from 16 residues. CDR1 is MDHEN, CDR2 SYDVKM, per germline. CDR3 nucleotide sequence: TGTGCCAGCAGCATCCTAGGCCGAAATAGCAATCAGCCCCAGCATTTT. This gives the protein CASSILGRNSNQPQHF. The full variable domain, rest sourced from reference TRBV28 and TRBJ1-5, is DVKVTQSSRYLVKRTGEKVFLECVQDMDHENMFWYRQDPGLGLRLIYFSYDVKMKEKGDIPEGYSVSREKKERFSLILESASTNQTSMYLCASSILGRNSNQPQHFGDGTRLSIL.

At least ten counts were recorded for this clonotype. The chain combines TRBV7-2 with TRBJ1-1, with TRBD1 identical over 7 bases. Germline V gene data show CDR1 as SGHTA and CDR2 as FQGNSA. The CDR3 totals 14 residues. The V segment lost 5 bases and the J segment 5 bases; nucleotides outside the gene matches: 8. This chain's CDR3 is CASSPTGSNTEAFF. The CDR3, as DNA: TGTGCCAGCAGCCCGACAGGGTCCAATACTGAAGCTTTCTTT.

In its sample, this clonotype was seen many times. The V call is TRBV7-8, the J call TRBJ1-5; D is uncertain. CDR1 and CDR2 from the germline V gene are SGHVS and FQNEAQ. The germline V and J ends were trimmed by 8 bases and 0 bases, with 11 bases remaining between them. The CDR3 has 14 amino acids. In nucleotides, the CDR3 is TGTGCCAGCGCCATCGGGAGTAGCAATCAGCCCCAGCATTTT. Amino acids: CASAIGSSNQPQHF.

This clonotype was seen at least ten times. V is TRBV7-9 and J is TRBJ2-1, with D possibly TRBD2 on 6 matching bases. Trimming removed 7 bases from V and 8 bases from J, with 18 bases in between. Germline CDR1 and CDR2: SEHNR and FQNEAQ (reference sequence). The CDR3 runs 14 residues. The CDR3 nucleotides read TGTGCCAGCACCGGGGGAGGTACTTTCGATGAGCAGTTCTTC. Protein sequence: CASTGGGTFDEQFF.

In this sample, this clonotype turned up many times. The gene calls are TRBV6-6 and TRBJ1-2; possible D gene TRBD1, 5 bases. CDR3 length: 16 amino acids. The germline V and J ends were trimmed by 2 bases and 2 bases, with 15 bases remaining between them. The germline CDR1 and CDR2 sequences are MNHNY and SVGAGI (reference sequence). The CDR3 DNA follows: TGTGCCAGCAGTTACCTTACCCGGGGGGGGAACTATGGCTACACCTTC. Protein sequence: CASSYLTRGGNYGYTF.

This clonotype was detected ten times or more. The J gene is TRBJ2-3, the V gene TRBV7-9, with a weak D call TRBD1 (6 bases). Germline CDR1 is SEHNR and CDR2 is FQNEAQ (reference sequence). The CDR3 has 16 residues. Trimming stripped 4 bases from V and 2 bases from J, with 16 bases between. Here the CDR3 DNA reads TGTGCCAGCAGCTCAGGGGCAGGTATATTCACAGATACGCAGTATTTT. Encoded protein: CASSSGAGIFTDTQYF. The complete variable domain, with remaining parts taken from reference TRBV7-9 and TRBJ2-3, reads DTGVSQNPRHKITKRGQNVTFRCDPISEHNRLYWYRQTLGQGPEFLTYFQNEAQLEKSRLLSDRFSAERPKGSFSTLEIQRTEQGDSAMYLCASSSGAGIFTDTQYFGPGTRLTVL.

This clonotype has at least ten counts. The J gene is TRBJ2-7, the V gene TRBV28, with D tentatively TRBD1 (5 bases). The germline gives CDR1 MDHEN, CDR2 SYDVKM. V was pared by 3 bases and J by 3 bases, with 15 bases between. This CDR3 is 15 amino acids long. The CDR3 sequence: CASSFRARVDYEQYF. The CDR3 DNA follows: TGTGCCAGCAGTTTCAGGGCCAGGGTCGACTACGAGCAGTACTTC.

This clonotype appeared a few times. The chain couples TRBV28 to TRBJ2-7; 9 nucleotides align to TRBD1. Germline V gene sequence: CDR1 MDHEN, CDR2 SYDVKM. The CDR3 spans 14 residues. The V segment lost 3 bases and the J segment 6 bases; nucleotides outside the gene matches: 6. The CDR3 nucleotides are TGTGCCAGCAGTTTGGGGACAGGGTCTCTCGAGCAGTACTTC. Amino acids: CASSLGTGSLEQYF. Supplemented by reference TRBV28 and TRBJ2-7, the full variable domain reads DVKVTQSSRYLVKRTGEKVFLECVQDMDHENMFWYRQDPGLGLRLIYFSYDVKMKEKGDIPEGYSVSREKKERFSLILESASTNQTSMYLCASSLGTGSLEQYFGPGTRLTVT.

This clonotype turned up a few times. This chain uses TRBV19 with TRBJ2-3; TRBD1 is a possible D gene (6 bases). In germline, CDR1 is LNHDA, CDR2 SQIVND (reference sequence). V lost 11 bases and J lost 3, with 21 bases in between. CDR3 length: 15 residues. The CDR3 here is CAARPADRGTDTQYF. For the CDR3, the DNA is TGTGCCGCTCGCCCCGCGGACAGAGGTACAGATACGCAGTATTTT.

This clonotype was found many times. The chain couples TRBV5-1 to TRBJ2-7; D unresolved. Germline V gene sequence: CDR1 SGHRS, CDR2 YFSETQ. The germline V and J ends were trimmed by 0 bases and 3 bases, with 13 bases remaining between them. The CDR3 runs to 15 residues. The CDR3 bases are TGCGCCAGCAGCTTGGAGGGTCTGGACCGCTACGAGCAGTACTTC. Amino acid sequence: CASSLEGLDRYEQYF.

The sample holds many counts of this clonotype. The chain carries TRBV5-6 and TRBJ1-1; D unclear. The CDR3 is 15 residues long. CDR1 is SGHDT and CDR2 is YYEEEE in the germline V gene. V lost 0 bases to trimming and J lost 3 bases, with 12 bases between them. CDR3 loop: CASSLGPEGHTEAFF. CDR3 DNA sequence: TGTGCCAGCAGCTTGGGACCGGAAGGACACACTGAAGCTTTCTTT.

Only a few counts were recorded for this clonotype. The V and J genes are TRBV15 and TRBJ1-1; TRBD1 agrees at 10 bases. The V segment lost 2 bases and the J segment 6 bases; nucleotides outside the gene matches: 3. Looked up from germline, CDR1 is LNHNV and CDR2 is YYDKDF (reference sequence). CDR3 length: 14 amino acids. Written as DNA, the CDR3 is TGTGCCACCAGCAGACGTGGACAGGGGGCTGAAGCTTTCTTT. Its protein is CATSRRGQGAEAFF.